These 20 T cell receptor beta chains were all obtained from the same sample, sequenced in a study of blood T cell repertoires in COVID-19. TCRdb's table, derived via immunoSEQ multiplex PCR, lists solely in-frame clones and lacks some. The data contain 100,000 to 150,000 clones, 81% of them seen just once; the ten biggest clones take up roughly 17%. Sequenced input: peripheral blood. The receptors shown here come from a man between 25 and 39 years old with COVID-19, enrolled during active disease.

The CDR3 protein is CASSYSRRRDYEQYF. CDR3 nucleotides: TGTGCCAGCAGTTACTCGAGGAGGAGAGACTACGAGCAGTACTTC. The chain combines TRBV6-5 with TRBJ2-7; possibly TRBD2 for D (5 bases). With 0 bases removed from V and 3 bases from J, the gap between germline ends came to 12 bases. CDR3 length: 15 residues. CDR1 is MNHEY and CDR2 is SVGAGI in the germline V gene.

As DNA, the CDR3 is TGTGCCAGCAGCGGGTGGGGGACAGGGAAGGGCTACACCTTC. It yields the protein CASSGWGTGKGYTF. This chain joins TRBV5-4 and TRBJ1-2; 9 bases align to TRBD1. The length of the CDR3 is 14 residues. Germline assignment: CDR1 SGHNT and CDR2 YYREEE (reference sequence). With 4 bases clipped from V and 8 bases from J, the junction kept 9 bases outside the gene matches.

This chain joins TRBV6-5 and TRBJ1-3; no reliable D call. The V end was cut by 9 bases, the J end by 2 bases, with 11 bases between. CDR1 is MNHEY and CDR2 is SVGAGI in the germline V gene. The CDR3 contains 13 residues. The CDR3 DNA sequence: TGTGCCAGTCTGGGGAGGCCTGGAAACACCATATATTTT. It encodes CASLGRPGNTIYF.

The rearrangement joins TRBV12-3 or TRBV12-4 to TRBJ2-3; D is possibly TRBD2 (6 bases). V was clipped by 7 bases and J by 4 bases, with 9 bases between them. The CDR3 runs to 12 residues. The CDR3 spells CASTRDSDTQYF. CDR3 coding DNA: TGTGCCAGCACTCGGGACTCAGATACGCAGTATTTT.

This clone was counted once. The CDR3: CASSEALASGDYEQYF. The CDR3 region has the DNA TGTGCCAGCAGTGAAGCCCTGGCTAGCGGGGACTACGAGCAGTACTTC. The V gene is TRBV6-1, the J gene TRBJ2-7; the match to TRBD2 covers 9 bases. Unmatched junction bases numbered 6, after V lost 0 bases and J lost 3 bases. The CDR3 sequence is 16 residues long. Per germline, CDR1 MNHNS and CDR2 SASEGT.

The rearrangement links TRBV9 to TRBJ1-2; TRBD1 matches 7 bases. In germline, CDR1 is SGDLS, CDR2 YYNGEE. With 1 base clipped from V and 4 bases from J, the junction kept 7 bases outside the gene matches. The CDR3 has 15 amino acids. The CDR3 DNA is TGTGCCAGCAGCGTACGGTCTGGGACAGCCTATGGCTACACCTTC. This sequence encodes CASSVRSGTAYGYTF.

The CDR3 DNA reads as TGTGCCTGGAGTGTTCTGCAGGGGTTAACTGAAGCTTTCTTT. This codes for CAWSVLQGLTEAFF. The chain uses TRBV30 and TRBJ1-1; D perhaps matches TRBD1 (6 bases). The germline CDR1 and CDR2 sequences are GTSNPN and SVGIG (reference sequence). The ends were cut back, 0 bases at V and 5 bases at J, with 13 bases in the middle. CDR3 length: 14 residues.

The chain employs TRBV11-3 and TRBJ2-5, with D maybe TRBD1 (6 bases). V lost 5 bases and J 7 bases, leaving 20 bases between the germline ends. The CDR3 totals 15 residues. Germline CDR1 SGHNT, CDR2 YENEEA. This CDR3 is CASSPRQGGTGTQYF. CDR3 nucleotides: TGTGCCAGCAGCCCCCGGCAAGGGGGTACGGGGACCCAGTACTTC.

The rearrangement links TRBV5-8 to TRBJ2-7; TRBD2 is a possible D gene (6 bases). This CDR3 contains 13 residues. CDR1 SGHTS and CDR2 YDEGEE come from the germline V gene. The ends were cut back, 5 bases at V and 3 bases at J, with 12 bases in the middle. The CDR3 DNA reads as TGTGCCAGCAGGGGCGGTAGCGGCTACGAGCAGTACTTC. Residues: CASRGGSGYEQYF.

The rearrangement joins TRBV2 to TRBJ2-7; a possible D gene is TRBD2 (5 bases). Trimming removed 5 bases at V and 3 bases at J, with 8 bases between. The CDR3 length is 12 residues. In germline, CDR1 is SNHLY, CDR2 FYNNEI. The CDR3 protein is CASSRTVYEQYF. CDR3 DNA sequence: TGTGCCAGCAGTCGGACTGTCTACGAGCAGTACTTC.

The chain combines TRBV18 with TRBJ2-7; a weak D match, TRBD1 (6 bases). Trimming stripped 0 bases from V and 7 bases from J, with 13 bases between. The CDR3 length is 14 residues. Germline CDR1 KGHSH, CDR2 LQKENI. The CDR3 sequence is CASSPPGTFWEQYF. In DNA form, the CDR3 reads TGTGCCAGCTCACCACCAGGGACATTTTGGGAGCAGTACTTC.

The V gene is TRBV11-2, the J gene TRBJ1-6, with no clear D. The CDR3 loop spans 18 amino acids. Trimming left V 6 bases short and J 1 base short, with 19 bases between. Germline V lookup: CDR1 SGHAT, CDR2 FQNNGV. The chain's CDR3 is CASSPALGPGSYNSPLHF. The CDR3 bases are TGTGCCAGCAGTCCCGCCCTTGGGCCCGGATCCTATAATTCACCCCTCCACTTT.

The CDR3 nucleotides read TGTGCCACCAGTGATGCCCCGACAACCAACGGCTACACCTTC. This codes for CATSDAPTTNGYTF. The gene calls are TRBV24-1 and TRBJ1-2; no clear D. The CDR3 runs 14 residues. Trimming pared 3 bases from V and 8 bases from J, leaving 15 bases between. CDR1 and CDR2 (germline): KGHDR, SFDVKD.

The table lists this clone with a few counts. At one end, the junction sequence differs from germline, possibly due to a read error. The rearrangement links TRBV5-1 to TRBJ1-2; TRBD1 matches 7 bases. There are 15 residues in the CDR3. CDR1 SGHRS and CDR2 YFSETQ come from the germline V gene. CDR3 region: CATSIGDSLYYGYTF. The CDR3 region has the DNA TGCGCCACCAGCATCGGGGACAGCTTATATTATGGCTACACCTTC.

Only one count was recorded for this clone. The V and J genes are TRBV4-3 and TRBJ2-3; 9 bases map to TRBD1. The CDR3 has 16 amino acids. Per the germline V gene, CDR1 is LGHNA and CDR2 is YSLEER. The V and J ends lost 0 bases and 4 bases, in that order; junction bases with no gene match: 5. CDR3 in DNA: TGCGCCAGCAGCCAAGATCGGGGACAGGGAGCAGATACGCAGTATTTT. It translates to CASSQDRGQGADTQYF.

This CDR3 reads CASSLAGLGGNTIYF. The CDR3 region has the DNA TGTGCCAGCAGTTTAGCGGGGCTAGGGGGAAACACCATATATTTT. This chain joins TRBV27 and TRBJ1-3, with D perhaps matching TRBD1 (5 bases). Germline V CDR1 and CDR2: MNHEY, SMNVEV (reference sequence). The ends were cut back, 2 bases at V and 4 bases at J, with 12 bases in the middle. This CDR3 has 15 amino acids.

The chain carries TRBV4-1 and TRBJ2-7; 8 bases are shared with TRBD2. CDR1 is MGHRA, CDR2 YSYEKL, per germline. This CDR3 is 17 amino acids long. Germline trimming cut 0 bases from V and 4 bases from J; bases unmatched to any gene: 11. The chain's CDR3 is CASSQDPPGLGPYEQYF. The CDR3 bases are TGCGCCAGCAGCCAAGATCCCCCGGGACTAGGTCCGTACGAGCAGTACTTC.

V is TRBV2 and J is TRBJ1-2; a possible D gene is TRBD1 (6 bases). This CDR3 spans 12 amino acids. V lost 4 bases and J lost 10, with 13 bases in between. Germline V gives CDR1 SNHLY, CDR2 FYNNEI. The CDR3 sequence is CASSGIHRDYTF. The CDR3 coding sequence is TGTGCCAGCAGTGGAATTCACAGGGACTACACCTTC.

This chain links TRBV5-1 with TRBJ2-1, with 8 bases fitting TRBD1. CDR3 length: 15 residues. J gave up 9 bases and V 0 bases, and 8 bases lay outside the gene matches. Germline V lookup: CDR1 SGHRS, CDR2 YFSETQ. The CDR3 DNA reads TGCGCCAGCAGCTTGGCCCCTTCAGGGGGCAGTGAGCAGTTCTTC. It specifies CASSLAPSGGSEQFF. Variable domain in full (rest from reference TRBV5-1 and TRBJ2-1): KAGVTQTPRYLIKTRGQQVTLSCSPISGHRSVSWYQQTPGQGLQFLFEYFSETQRNKGNFPGRFSGRQFSNSRSEMNVSTLELGDSALYLCASSLAPSGGSEQFFGPGTRLTVL.

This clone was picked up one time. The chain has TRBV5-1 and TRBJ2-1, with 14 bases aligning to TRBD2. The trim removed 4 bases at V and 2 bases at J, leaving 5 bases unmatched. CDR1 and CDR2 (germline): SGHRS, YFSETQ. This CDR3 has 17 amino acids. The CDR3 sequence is CASSLGLAGVAYNEQFF. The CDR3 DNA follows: TGCGCCAGCAGCCTGGGACTAGCGGGAGTGGCCTACAATGAGCAGTTCTTC. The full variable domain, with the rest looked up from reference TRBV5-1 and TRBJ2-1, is KAGVTQTPRYLIKTRGQQVTLSCSPISGHRSVSWYQQTPGQGLQFLFEYFSETQRNKGNFPGRFSGRQFSNSRSEMNVSTLELGDSALYLCASSLGLAGVAYNEQFFGPGTRLTVL.